This T cell receptor beta chain was profiled in a study of T cell repertoires in cytomegalovirus infection. The overall study: CMV infection together with matching HLA type was indicated by public TCR beta signatures. Points from the study as a whole: The study found HLA-C-restricted CMV-specific TCR beta clonotypes dominating the ex vivo response. Summed frequency of shared TCR beta families picked out CMV carriers who also had the relevant HLA.

This clonotype was seen ten or more times. Its target is unknown. TCRdb passed the reads through MiXCR, listing each CDR3 protein once. The sample has around 210,000 distinct CDR3 sequences, approximately 7% seen once. The receptor's source is a human donor in good health (CMV status not recorded). Some clones in this sample may be carry-over from other donors' samples. The specimen was PBMCs.

The CDR3 sequence is CATSRDLNADEQYF. The CDR3 region has the DNA TGTGCCACCAGCAGAGATCTTAATGCTGACGAGCAGTACTTC. The rearrangement uses TRBV15 and TRBJ2-7; D is uncertain. Germline lookup yields CDR1 LNHNV and CDR2 YYDKDF (reference sequence). The CDR3 is 14 residues long. V was clipped by 0 bases and J by 5 bases, with 11 bases between them.